The 3 T cell receptor beta chains listed next were all sequenced from one sample in a study of cytomegalovirus exposure and HLA in healthy donors. In the PCR, 60 Vbeta and 13 Jbeta primers were used. Data came from immunoSEQ multiplex PCR; TCRdb stores just in-frame clones and leaves some out. The data show 100,000 to 150,000 clones, 65% to 85% seen once. Sequenced input: PBMCs. The source of these receptors is a woman in her forties in good health and CMV-seronegative.

The chain joins TRBV7-9 to TRBJ1-5; maybe TRBD1 (5 bases). CDR3 length: 18 residues. CDR1 SEHNR and CDR2 FQNEAQ come from the germline V gene (reference sequence). With 5 bases removed from V and 3 bases from J, the gap between germline ends came to 23 bases. The CDR3 loop reads CASSAKAGGGSINQPQHF. The DNA of the CDR3 is TGTGCCAGCAGCGCCAAGGCTGGGGGGGGTTCCATCAATCAGCCCCAGCATTTT. Drawing the rest from reference TRBV7-9 and TRBJ1-5, the complete variable domain is DTGVSQNPRHKITKRGQNVTFRCDPISEHNRLYWYRQTLGQGPEFLTYFQNEAQLEKSRLLSDRFSAERPKGSFSTLEIQRTEQGDSAMYLCASSAKAGGGSINQPQHFGDGTRLSIL.

This clone was seen once. The rearrangement uses TRBV6-5 and TRBJ2-2, with TRBD2 identical over 10 bases. This CDR3 contains 15 residues. V was pared by 5 bases and J by 1 base, with 1 base of the junction left unmatched. Germline-derived CDR1 and CDR2 are MNHEY and SVGAGI. The CDR3 spells CASSLAGVNTGELFF. CDR3 coding DNA: TGTGCCAGCAGTCTAGCGGGGGTGAACACCGGGGAGCTGTTTTTT.

The V gene is TRBV18, the J gene TRBJ2-1; 9 positions match TRBD1. Germline-derived CDR1 and CDR2 are KGHSH and LQKENI. J was trimmed by 7 bases and V by 3 bases; bases with no gene match: 4. The CDR3 loop spans 14 amino acids. In nucleotides, the CDR3 is TGTGCCAGCTCACCCCGGGACAGGGTGAATGAGCAGTTCTTC. This codes for CASSPRDRVNEQFF.